These 18 T cell receptor beta chains were sequenced from one sample in a study of blood T cell repertoires in COVID-19. Method: immunoSEQ multiplex PCR; TCRdb's copy keeps in-frame clones and lacks some. The repertoire includes 55,000 to 75,000 clones, about nine tenths of them detected once, and approximately 8.3% sits in the top ten. Input material: peripheral blood. These receptors were obtained from a man aged 45 to 65 with active COVID-19.

V and J are TRBV30 and TRBJ1-1; no definite D call. Trimming removed 0 bases at V and 0 bases at J, with 8 bases between. The CDR3 is 14 residues long. Germline CDR1 and CDR2: GTSNPN and SVGIG (reference sequence). The CDR3, as DNA: TGTGCCTGGAGTGTACGACACTTGAACACTGAAGCTTTCTTT. Residues: CAWSVRHLNTEAFF.

The V call is TRBV24-1, the J call TRBJ2-1; the match to TRBD2 covers 12 bases. V shed 2 bases and J 7 bases; nucleotides not matched to a gene: 8. The CDR3 has 17 amino acids. Germline V gives CDR1 KGHDR, CDR2 SFDVKD. This chain's CDR3 is CATSDWLTSGGRNEQFF. The CDR3 nucleotides are TGTGCCACCAGTGATTGGTTGACTAGCGGGGGTAGGAATGAGCAGTTCTTC.

The chain links TRBV15 to TRBJ2-3; 8 bases match TRBD2. V shed 4 bases, J shed 1 base, and the junction held 7 bases outside the gene matches. The CDR3 spans 16 residues. Germline CDR1 is LNHNV and CDR2 is YYDKDF (reference sequence). The CDR3 protein is CATSKQLAGRTDTQYF. The CDR3 bases are TGTGCCACCAGCAAACAATTAGCGGGACGCACAGATACGCAGTATTTT.

V and J are TRBV28 and TRBJ1-2, with D tentatively TRBD1 (5 bases). This CDR3 has 14 residues. Germline V gene lookup returns CDR1 MDHEN and CDR2 SYDVKM. Trimming pared 3 bases from V and 5 bases from J, leaving 13 bases between. CDR3 protein: CASSLVQGRYGYTF. CDR3 DNA: TGTGCCAGCAGTTTGGTCCAGGGCCGGTATGGCTACACCTTC.

The count of this clone is one. This CDR3 is CASSPFPEGEKLFF. CDR3 bases: TGTGCCAGCAGTCCATTTCCGGAGGGTGAAAAACTGTTTTTT. The gene calls are TRBV2 and TRBJ1-4; D gene uncertain. The V end lost 5 bases, the J end lost 7 bases, and 14 bases lay between the germline ends. The germline V gene encodes CDR1 SNHLY and CDR2 FYNNEI. The CDR3 covers 14 residues.

CDR3 sequence (DNA): TGTGCCAGTAGTATAACCGGGACAGTCTCCTACGAGCAGTACTTC. This gives the protein CASSITGTVSYEQYF. The chain joins TRBV19 to TRBJ2-7; TRBD1 matches 7 bases. The CDR3 covers 15 residues. The germline V gene has CDR1 LNHDA and CDR2 SQIVND (reference sequence). The ends lost 2 bases at V and 0 bases at J; junction bases unmatched: 4.

The rearrangement joins TRBV11-1 to TRBJ2-5; the D gene is possibly TRBD1 (6 bases). The germline V gene has CDR1 SGHAT and CDR2 FQDESV (reference sequence). V lost 3 bases and J lost 3, with 14 bases in between. The CDR3 spans 15 residues. CDR3 bases: TGTGCCAGCAGCTTCGCCGGGACACCTAAAGAGACCCAGTACTTC. Amino acids: CASSFAGTPKETQYF.

This clone was seen a few times. This chain connects TRBV6-2 or TRBV6-3 to TRBJ1-2, with D unresolved. Between the trimmed V and J ends, which lost 2 bases and 7 bases, there was a span of 11 bases. The CDR3 length is 13 residues. The germline CDR1 and CDR2 sequences are MNHEY and SVGEGT. CDR3 nucleotide sequence: TGTGCCAGCAGTTACCTGACTGGCTCTGGCTACACCTTC. Translating it yields CASSYLTGSGYTF.

CDR3: CASRRGIGKETQYF. The CDR3 bases are TGTGCCAGCAGGCGGGGGATAGGCAAGGAGACCCAGTACTTC. J is TRBJ2-5 and V is TRBV6-5, with 7 bases lining up with TRBD2. The CDR3 sequence is 14 residues long. V shed 6 bases, J shed 5 bases, and the junction held 9 bases outside the gene matches. The germline CDR1 and CDR2 sequences are MNHEY and SVGAGI.

The V call is TRBV12-3 or TRBV12-4, the J call TRBJ1-1; D is unresolved. The CDR3 consists of 13 residues. V was shortened by 3 bases and J by 0 bases, with 5 bases between the two germline ends. In nucleotides, the CDR3 is TGTGCCAGCAGTTTCCGCGTGAACACTGAAGCTTTCTTT. Its translation is CASSFRVNTEAFF.

For the CDR3, the DNA is TGCGCCAGCAGCCAAGATGGACAGGAGAACACTGAAGCTTTCTTT. Protein sequence: CASSQDGQENTEAFF. The chain is built from TRBV4-3 and TRBJ1-1, with 7 bases fitting TRBD1. V lost 0 bases and J lost 1; bases outside the gene matches: 2. The CDR3 has 15 amino acids. The germline V gene has CDR1 LGHNA and CDR2 YSLEER.

This chain connects TRBV28 to TRBJ2-1, with 7 bases identical to TRBD2. The V segment lost 6 bases and the J segment 7 bases; nucleotides outside the gene matches: 21. Per the germline V gene, CDR1 is MDHEN and CDR2 is SYDVKM. There are 18 residues in the CDR3. The CDR3 coding sequence is TGTGCCAGCAGCACCCCTCATTTGGGGGGAGGGCCGGGGAATGAGCAGTTCTTC. Protein: CASSTPHLGGGPGNEQFF.

The J gene is TRBJ1-5, the V gene TRBV16; 12 bases line up with TRBD1. CDR3 size: 16 residues. The germline CDR1 and CDR2 sequences are KGHSY and FQNENV. V was pared by 4 bases and J by 2 bases, with 3 bases of the junction left unmatched. In DNA, the CDR3 is TGTGCCAGCAGCCCCGGGACAGGGGGCGGCAATCAGCCCCAGCATTTT. It yields the protein CASSPGTGGGNQPQHF.

The gene calls are TRBV5-1 and TRBJ2-1, with a tentative D call TRBD2 (5 bases). Germline V gives CDR1 SGHRS, CDR2 YFSETQ. The V end lost 0 bases, the J end lost 4 bases, and 11 bases lay between the germline ends. The CDR3 sequence is 15 residues long. For the CDR3, the DNA is TGCGCCAGCAGCTTGGAGGCGGGCGCGTACAATGAGCAGTTCTTC. This codes for CASSLEAGAYNEQFF.

This chain connects TRBV6-6 to TRBJ2-1; 9 nucleotides line up with TRBD1. J was trimmed by 4 bases and V by 5 bases; bases with no gene match: 12. Germline loops: CDR1 MNHNY, CDR2 SVGAGI (reference sequence). The CDR3 spans 17 residues. In DNA form, the CDR3 reads TGTGCCAGCAGTCTGTACGCCGGGACAGGGCCATACAATGAGCAGTTCTTC. Its protein product is CASSLYAGTGPYNEQFF.

The J gene is TRBJ1-1, the V gene TRBV6-2 or TRBV6-3, with 9 bases that match TRBD1. The CDR3 runs 15 residues. Per the germline V gene, CDR1 is MNHEY and CDR2 is SVGEGT. V was pared by 6 bases and J by 3 bases, with 8 bases of the junction left unmatched. The CDR3 spells CASSPHRGRDTEAFF. CDR3 DNA sequence: TGTGCCAGCAGCCCGCACAGGGGGCGCGACACTGAAGCTTTCTTT.

The V gene is TRBV7-9, the J gene TRBJ1-1, with TRBD1 as a possible D gene (5 bases). Trimming took off 3 bases at V and 3 bases at J, with 11 bases between the two ends. The CDR3 is made up of 14 amino acids. The germline gives CDR1 SEHNR, CDR2 FQNEAQ (reference sequence). The CDR3: CASSFVTGDTEAFF. CDR3 DNA sequence: TGTGCCAGCAGCTTTGTTACAGGCGACACTGAAGCTTTCTTT.

The chain uses TRBV5-1 and TRBJ1-1; D perhaps matches TRBD1 (6 bases). This CDR3 region has 13 residues. With 2 bases removed from V and 7 bases from J, the gap between germline ends came to 12 bases. Germline V gives CDR1 SGHRS, CDR2 YFSETQ. The CDR3 DNA reads as TGCGCCAGCAGCTTAGCGGACAGACTTGAAGCTTTCTTT. This translates into CASSLADRLEAFF.